These 6 T cell receptor beta chains were sequenced from one sample in a study of CD8 T cells in ankylosing spondylitis. General observations from the study: Made up of eight highly homologous variants, a TCR beta motif appeared characteristic of ankylosing spondylitis blood.

These receptors have no known antigen. TCRdb fed the 5' RACE reads into MiXCR, producing one record per CDR3 protein. Of 800,000 to 900,000 distinct CDR3 sequences listed, over 9.5% are singletons. The sample consisted of blood, either unsorted or a sorted T cell fraction (not recorded which). These receptors were taken from a male donor with ankylosing spondylitis.

The rearrangement joins TRBV28 to TRBJ1-4; possible D gene TRBD1, 6 bases. The germline V gene has CDR1 MDHEN and CDR2 SYDVKM. The CDR3 consists of 15 residues. V was pared by 5 bases and J by 8 bases, with 18 bases between. The CDR3 is CASSLGQRSSEKLFF. The DNA for the CDR3 is TGTGCCAGCAGTCTCGGACAGCGGAGTTCAGAAAAACTGTTTTTT.

V gene TRBV20-1 combines with J gene TRBJ2-1; TRBD1 matches at 8 bases. Looked up from germline, CDR1 is DFQATT and CDR2 is SNEGSKA (reference sequence). The J segment lost 3 bases and the V segment lost 6 bases, leaving 7 bases of the junction unmatched. This CDR3 contains 14 residues. The CDR3 loop reads CSALKGQGYNEQFF. The DNA for the CDR3 is TGCAGTGCCCTTAAAGGACAGGGCTACAATGAGCAGTTCTTC.

This clonotype was observed at least ten times. The V and J genes are TRBV9 and TRBJ2-7; D is ambiguous. V gave up 0 bases and J gave up 5 bases, with 3 bases separating them. The CDR3 consists of 11 residues. From germline, CDR1 is SGDLS and CDR2 YYNGEE. The CDR3 is CASSVDNEQYF. The DNA for the CDR3 is TGTGCCAGCAGCGTAGACAACGAGCAGTACTTC. Variable domain in full (rest from reference TRBV9 and TRBJ2-7): DSGVTQTPKHLITATGQRVTLRCSPRSGDLSVYWYQQSLDQGLQFLIQYYNGEERAKGNILERFSAQQFPDLHSELNLSSLELGDSALYFCASSVDNEQYFGPGTRLTVT.

A few counts support this clonotype. The V and J genes are TRBV24-1 and TRBJ2-2, with a tentative D call TRBD2 (6 bases). Germline CDR1 and CDR2: KGHDR and SFDVKD. The CDR3 length is 18 residues. V was shortened by 4 bases and J by 1 base, with 18 bases between the two germline ends. CDR3 in amino acids: CATSERPPGRRNTGELFF. In DNA, the CDR3 is TGTGCCACCAGTGAACGACCCCCAGGGAGGCGGAACACCGGGGAGCTGTTTTTT.

This clonotype has a handful of counts. This chain uses TRBV12-3 or TRBV12-4 with TRBJ2-3, with D hard to call. V dropped 7 bases and J dropped 4 bases, with 12 bases sitting between them. The CDR3 extends over 13 amino acids. The CDR3 region is CASKSSRADTQYF. The CDR3, as DNA: TGTGCCAGCAAGTCGAGCCGTGCAGATACGCAGTATTTT.

This clonotype has a handful of counts. The rearrangement links TRBV6-1 to TRBJ2-1, with D perhaps TRBD2 (5 bases). V lost 7 bases and J 8 bases, leaving 12 bases between the germline ends. The CDR3 has 12 residues. Per germline, CDR1 MNHNS and CDR2 SASEGT. CDR3 loop: CASTPPADEQFF. DNA for the CDR3: TGTGCCAGCACCCCCCCAGCGGATGAGCAGTTCTTC.